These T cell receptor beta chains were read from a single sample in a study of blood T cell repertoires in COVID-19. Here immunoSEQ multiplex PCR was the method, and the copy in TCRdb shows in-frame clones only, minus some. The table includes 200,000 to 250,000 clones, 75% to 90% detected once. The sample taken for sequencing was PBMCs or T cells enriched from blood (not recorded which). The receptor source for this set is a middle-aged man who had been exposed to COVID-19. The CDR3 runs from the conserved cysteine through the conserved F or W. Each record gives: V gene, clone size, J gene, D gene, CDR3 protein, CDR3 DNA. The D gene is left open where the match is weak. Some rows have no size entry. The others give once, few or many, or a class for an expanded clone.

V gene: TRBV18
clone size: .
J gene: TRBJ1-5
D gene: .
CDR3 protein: CASSPLAPAAGREHQPQHF
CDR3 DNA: TGTGCCAGCTCACCCTTAGCTCCCGCGGCCGGGAGAGAGCATCAGCCCCAGCATTTT

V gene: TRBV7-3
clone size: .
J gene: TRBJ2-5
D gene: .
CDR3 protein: CASSPPGEETQYF
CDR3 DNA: TGTGCCAGCAGCCCTCCAGGGGAAGAGACCCAGTACTTC

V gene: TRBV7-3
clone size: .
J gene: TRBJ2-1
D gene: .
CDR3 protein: CASSADTYNEQFF
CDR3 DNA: TGTGCCAGCAGCGCGGATACATACAATGAGCAGTTCTTC

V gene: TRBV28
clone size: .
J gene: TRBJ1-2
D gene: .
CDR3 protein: CASTLWGDYGYTF
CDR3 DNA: TGTGCCAGCACCCTGTGGGGGGACTATGGCTACACCTTC

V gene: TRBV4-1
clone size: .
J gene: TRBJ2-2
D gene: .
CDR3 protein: CASSQGPGQNTGELFF
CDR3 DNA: TGCGCCAGCAGCCAGGGACCGGGACAGAACACCGGGGAGCTGTTTTTT

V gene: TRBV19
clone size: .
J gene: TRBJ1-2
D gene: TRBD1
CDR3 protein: CASSPSGQGVLYGYTF
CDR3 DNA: TGTGCCAGTAGTCCCTCTGGACAGGGCGTACTCTATGGCTACACCTTC

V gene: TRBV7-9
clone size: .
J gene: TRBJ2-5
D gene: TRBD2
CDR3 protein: CASSSRAGLSQETQYF
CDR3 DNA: TGTGCCAGCAGCTCAAGAGCGGGACTCTCACAAGAGACCCAGTACTTC

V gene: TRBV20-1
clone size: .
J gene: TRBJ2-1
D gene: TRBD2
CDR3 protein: CSASSLAGTPAIYNEQFF
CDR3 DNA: TGCAGTGCTAGTAGCCTAGCGGGAACCCCTGCTATTTACAATGAGCAGTTCTTC

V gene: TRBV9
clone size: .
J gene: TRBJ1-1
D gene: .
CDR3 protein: CASSLGGGSASEAFF
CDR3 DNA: TGTGCCAGCAGCCTCGGTGGGGGGTCCGCCTCTGAAGCTTTCTTT

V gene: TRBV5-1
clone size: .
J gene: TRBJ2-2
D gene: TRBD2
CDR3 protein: CASSTLAGGNTGELFF
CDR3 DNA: TGCGCCAGCAGCACTCTAGCGGGAGGGAACACCGGGGAGCTGTTTTTT

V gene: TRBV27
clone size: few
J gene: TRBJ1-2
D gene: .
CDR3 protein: CASSRIGGIRYGYTF
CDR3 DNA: TGTGCCAGCAGCCGGATCGGGGGGATCCGGTATGGCTACACCTTC

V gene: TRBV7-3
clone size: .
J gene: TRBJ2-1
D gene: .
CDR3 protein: CASSRRRGDEQFF
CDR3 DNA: TGTGCCAGCAGCCGCAGACGGGGAGATGAGCAGTTCTTC

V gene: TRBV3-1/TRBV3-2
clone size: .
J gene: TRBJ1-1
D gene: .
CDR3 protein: CASSQAGAEAFF
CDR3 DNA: TGTGCCAGCAGCCAAGCAGGGGCTGAAGCTTTCTTT

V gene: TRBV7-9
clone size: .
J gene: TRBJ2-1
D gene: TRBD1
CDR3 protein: CASSSTGSIDEQFF
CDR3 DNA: TGTGCCAGCAGCTCGACAGGGAGTATCGATGAGCAGTTCTTC

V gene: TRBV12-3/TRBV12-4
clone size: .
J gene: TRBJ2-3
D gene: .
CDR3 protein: CASSHPNRDTQYF
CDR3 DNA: TGTGCCAGCAGTCATCCGAATAGAGATACGCAGTATTTT

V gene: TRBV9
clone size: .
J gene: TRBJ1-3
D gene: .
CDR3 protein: CASSVAGRGNTIYF
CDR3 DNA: TGTGCCAGCAGCGTAGCTGGGAGGGGAAACACCATATATTTT

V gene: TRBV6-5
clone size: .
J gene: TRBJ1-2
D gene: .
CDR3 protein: CASSTRGSYGYTF
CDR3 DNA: TGTGCCAGCAGTACCAGGGGATCCTATGGCTACACCTTC

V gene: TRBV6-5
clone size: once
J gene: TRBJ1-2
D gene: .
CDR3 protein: CASSYPAGSYLTF
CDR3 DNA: TGTGCCAGCAGTTATCCGGCAGGCAGTTATCTCACCTTC

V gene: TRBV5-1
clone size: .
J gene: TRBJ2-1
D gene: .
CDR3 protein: CASSFRGYNEQFF
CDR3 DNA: TGCGCCAGCAGCTTCAGGGGCTACAATGAGCAGTTCTTC

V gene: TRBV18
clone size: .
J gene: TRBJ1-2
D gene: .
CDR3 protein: CASSPTPGGLEGYTF
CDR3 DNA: TGTGCCAGCTCACCGACTCCGGGGGGCCTCGAGGGCTACACCTTC

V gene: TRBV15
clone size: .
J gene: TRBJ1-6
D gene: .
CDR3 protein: CATSPRVLSNNSPLHF
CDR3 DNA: TGTGCCACCAGCCCGCGGGTCCTCTCAAATAATTCACCCCTCCACTTT

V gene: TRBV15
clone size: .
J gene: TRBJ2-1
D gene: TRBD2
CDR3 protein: CATSRESLVGTKQFF
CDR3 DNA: TGTGCCACCAGCAGAGAATCATTAGTTGGGACTAAGCAGTTCTTC

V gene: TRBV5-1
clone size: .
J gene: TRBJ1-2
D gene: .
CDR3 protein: CASSLLLSREGDGYTF
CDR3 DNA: TGCGCCAGCAGCTTGCTCTTGTCCAGGGAGGGTGATGGCTACACCTTC

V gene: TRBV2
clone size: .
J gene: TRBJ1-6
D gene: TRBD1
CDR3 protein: CASRAGTGGSPLHF
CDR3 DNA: TGTGCCAGCAGGGCCGGGACAGGCGGTTCACCCCTCCACTTT

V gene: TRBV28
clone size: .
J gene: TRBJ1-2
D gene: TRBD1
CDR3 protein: CASQGFGTGVNYGYTF
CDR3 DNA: TGTGCCAGCCAGGGATTCGGGACAGGGGTTAACTATGGCTACACCTTC

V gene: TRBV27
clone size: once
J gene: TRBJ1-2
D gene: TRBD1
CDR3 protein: CASSLSGRGHYGYTF
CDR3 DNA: TGTGCCAGCAGTTTATCGGGCAGGGGGCACTATGGCTACACCTTC

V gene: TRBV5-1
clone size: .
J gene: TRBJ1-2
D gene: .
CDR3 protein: CASSATTGYGYTF
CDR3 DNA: TGCGCCAGCAGCGCGACCACGGGCTATGGCTACACCTTC

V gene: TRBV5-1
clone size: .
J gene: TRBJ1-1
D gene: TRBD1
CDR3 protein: CASSYRRQGDTEAFF
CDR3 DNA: TGCGCCAGCAGCTACAGAAGACAGGGGGACACTGAAGCTTTCTTT

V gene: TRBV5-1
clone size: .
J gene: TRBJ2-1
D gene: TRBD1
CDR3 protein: CASSLDGTGGFRVQFF
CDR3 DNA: TGCGCCAGCAGCTTGGATGGGACAGGGGGTTTCAGGGTGCAGTTCTTC

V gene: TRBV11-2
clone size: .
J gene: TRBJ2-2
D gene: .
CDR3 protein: CASSSPGKRGTGELFF
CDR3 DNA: TGTGCCAGCAGCTCTCCGGGAAAAAGAGGCACCGGGGAGCTGTTTTTT

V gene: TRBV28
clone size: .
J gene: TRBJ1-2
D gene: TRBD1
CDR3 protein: CASSSPSGGQTHYGYTF
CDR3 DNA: TGTGCCAGCAGCTCTCCCTCAGGGGGACAGACACACTATGGCTACACCTTC

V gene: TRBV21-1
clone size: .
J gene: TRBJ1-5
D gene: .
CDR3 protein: CASSKRVRRGVNDQPQHF
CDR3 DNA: TGTGCCAGCAGCAAAAGAGTAAGACGGGGGGTCAACGATCAGCCCCAGCATTTT

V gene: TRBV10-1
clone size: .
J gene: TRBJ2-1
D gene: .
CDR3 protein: CASSECSRPVELCGILNEQFF
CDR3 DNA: TGCGCCAGCAGTGAGTGTAGTAGGCCGGTTGAGCTCTGCGGGATACTCAATGAGCAGTTCTTC

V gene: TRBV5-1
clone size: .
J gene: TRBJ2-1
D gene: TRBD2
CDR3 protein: CASSPWGSGHEQFF
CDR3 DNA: TGCGCCAGCAGCCCATGGGGTAGCGGGCATGAGCAGTTCTTC

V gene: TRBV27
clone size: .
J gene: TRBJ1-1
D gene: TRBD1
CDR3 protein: CASRLVTGTGDTEAFF
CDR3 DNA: TGTGCCAGCAGGCTTGTCACCGGGACAGGGGACACTGAAGCTTTCTTT

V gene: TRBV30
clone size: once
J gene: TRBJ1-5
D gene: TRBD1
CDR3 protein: CAWSVSGGLNQPQHF
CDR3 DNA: TGTGCCTGGAGTGTATCAGGGGGCCTCAATCAGCCCCAGCATTTT